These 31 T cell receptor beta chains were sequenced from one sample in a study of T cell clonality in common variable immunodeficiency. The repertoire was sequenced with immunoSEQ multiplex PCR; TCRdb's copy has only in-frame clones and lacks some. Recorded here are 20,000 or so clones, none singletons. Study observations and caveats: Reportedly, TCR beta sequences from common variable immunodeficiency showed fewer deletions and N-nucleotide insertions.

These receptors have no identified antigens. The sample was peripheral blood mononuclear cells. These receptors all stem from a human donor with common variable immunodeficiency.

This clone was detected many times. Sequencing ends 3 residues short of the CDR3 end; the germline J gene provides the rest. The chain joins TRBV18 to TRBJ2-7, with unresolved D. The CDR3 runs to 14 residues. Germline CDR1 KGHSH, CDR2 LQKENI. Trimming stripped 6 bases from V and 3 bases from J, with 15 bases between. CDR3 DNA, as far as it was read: TGTGCCAGCTCGAGGAGCGCGGTACTCTACGAG. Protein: CASSRSAVLYE. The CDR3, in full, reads CASSRSAVLYEQYF.

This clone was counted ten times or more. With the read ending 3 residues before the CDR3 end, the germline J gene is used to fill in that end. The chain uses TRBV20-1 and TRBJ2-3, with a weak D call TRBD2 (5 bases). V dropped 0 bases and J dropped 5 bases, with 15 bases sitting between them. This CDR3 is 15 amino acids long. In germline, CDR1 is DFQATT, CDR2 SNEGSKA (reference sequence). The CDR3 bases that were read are TGCAGTGCTAGAGATCTAGGAGGCCGGGGAGATACG. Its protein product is CSARDLGGRGDT. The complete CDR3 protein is CSARDLGGRGDTQYF.

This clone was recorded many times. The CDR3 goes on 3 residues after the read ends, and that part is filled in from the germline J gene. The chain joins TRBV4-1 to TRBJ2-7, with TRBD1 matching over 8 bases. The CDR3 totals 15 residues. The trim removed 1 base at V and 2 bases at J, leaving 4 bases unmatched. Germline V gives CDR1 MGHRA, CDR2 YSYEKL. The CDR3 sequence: CASSQARGQTYEQYF. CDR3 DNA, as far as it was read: TGCGCCAGCAGCCAAGCCAGGGGGCAAACCTACGAG.

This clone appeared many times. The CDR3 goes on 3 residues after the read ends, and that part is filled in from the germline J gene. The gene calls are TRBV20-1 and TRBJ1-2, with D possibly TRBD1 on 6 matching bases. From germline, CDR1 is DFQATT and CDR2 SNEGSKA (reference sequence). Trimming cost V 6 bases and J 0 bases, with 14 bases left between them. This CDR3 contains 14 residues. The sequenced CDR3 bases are TGCAGTGCGAGAACAGGGCAGGCTAACTATGGC. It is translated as CSARTGQANYG. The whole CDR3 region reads CSARTGQANYGYTF.

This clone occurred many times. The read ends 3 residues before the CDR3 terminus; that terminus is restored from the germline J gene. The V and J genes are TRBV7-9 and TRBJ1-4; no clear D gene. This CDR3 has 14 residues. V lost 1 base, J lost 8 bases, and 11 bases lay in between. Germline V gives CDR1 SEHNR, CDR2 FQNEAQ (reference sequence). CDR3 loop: CASSLGGFAEKLFF. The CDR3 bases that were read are TGTGCCAGCAGCTTAGGAGGGTTCGCGGAAAAA.

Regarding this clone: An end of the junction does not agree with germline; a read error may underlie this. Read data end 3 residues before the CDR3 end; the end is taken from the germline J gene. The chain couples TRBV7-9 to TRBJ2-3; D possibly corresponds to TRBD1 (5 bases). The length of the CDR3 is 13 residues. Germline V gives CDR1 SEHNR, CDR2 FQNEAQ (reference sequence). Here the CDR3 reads CSSSLGALDTQYF. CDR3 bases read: TGTTCCAGCAGCTTAGGGGCGTTAGATACG.

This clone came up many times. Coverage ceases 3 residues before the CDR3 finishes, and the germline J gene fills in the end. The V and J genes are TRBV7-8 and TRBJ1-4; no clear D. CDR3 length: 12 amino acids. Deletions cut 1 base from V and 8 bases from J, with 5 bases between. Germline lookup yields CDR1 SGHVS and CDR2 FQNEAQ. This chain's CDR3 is CASSLVQEKLFF. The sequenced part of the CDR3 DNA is TGTGCCAGCAGCTTAGTTCAGGAAAAA.

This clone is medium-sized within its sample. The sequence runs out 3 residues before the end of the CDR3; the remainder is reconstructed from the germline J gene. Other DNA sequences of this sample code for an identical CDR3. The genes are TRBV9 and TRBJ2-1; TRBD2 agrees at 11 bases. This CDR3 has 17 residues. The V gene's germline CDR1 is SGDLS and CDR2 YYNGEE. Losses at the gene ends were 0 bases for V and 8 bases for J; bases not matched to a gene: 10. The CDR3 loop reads CASSVELAGVSGYEQFF. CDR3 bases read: TGTGCCAGCAGCGTAGAACTAGCGGGAGTTTCAGGCTATGAG.

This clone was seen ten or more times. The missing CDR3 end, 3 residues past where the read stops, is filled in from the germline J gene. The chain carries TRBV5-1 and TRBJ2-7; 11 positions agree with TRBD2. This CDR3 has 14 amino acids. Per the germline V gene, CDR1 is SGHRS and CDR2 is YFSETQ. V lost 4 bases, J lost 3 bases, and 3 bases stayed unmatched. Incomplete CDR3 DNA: TGCGCCAGCAGCCCTGGGACTAGCGGCTACGAG. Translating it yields CASSPGTSGYE. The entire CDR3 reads CASSPGTSGYEQYF.

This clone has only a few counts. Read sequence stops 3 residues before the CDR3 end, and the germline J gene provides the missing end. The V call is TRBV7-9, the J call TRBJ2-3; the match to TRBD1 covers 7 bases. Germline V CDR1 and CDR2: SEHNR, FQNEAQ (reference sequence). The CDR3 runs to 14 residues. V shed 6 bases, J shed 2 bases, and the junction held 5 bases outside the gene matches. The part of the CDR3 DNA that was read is TGTGCCAGCAGTTTGACAGGGCACACAGATACG. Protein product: CASSLTGHTDT. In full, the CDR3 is CASSLTGHTDTQYF.

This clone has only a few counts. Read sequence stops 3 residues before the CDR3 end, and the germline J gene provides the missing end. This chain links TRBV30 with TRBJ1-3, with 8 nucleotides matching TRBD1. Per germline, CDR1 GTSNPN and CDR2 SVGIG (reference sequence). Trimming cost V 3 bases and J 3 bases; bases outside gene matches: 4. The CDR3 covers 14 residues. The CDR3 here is CAWSRQGLGNTIYF. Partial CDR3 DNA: TGTGCCTGGAGCAGACAGGGGCTTGGAAACACC.

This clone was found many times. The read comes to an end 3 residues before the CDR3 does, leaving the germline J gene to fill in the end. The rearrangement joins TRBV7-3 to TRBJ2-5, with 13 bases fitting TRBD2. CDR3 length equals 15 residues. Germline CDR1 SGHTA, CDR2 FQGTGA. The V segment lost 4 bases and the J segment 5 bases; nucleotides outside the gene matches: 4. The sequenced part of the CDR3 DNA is TGTGCCAGCAGCTCCGGACTAGCGGGAGCGGAGACC. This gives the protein CASSSGLAGAET. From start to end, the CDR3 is CASSSGLAGAETQYF.

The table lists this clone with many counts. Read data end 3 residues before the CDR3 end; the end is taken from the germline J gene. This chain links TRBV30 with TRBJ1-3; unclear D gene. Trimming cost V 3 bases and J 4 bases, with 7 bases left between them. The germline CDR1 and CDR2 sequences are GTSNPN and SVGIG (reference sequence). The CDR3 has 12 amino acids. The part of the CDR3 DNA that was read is TGTGCCTGGAGAGAGCTCGGAAACACC. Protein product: CAWRELGNT. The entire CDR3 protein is CAWRELGNTIYF.

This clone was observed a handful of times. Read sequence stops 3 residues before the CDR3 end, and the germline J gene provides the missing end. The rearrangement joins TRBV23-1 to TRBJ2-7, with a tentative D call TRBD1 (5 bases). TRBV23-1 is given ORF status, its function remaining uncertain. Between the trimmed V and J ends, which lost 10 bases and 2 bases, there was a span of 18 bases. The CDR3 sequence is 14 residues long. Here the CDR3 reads CAKPLGQNPYEQYF. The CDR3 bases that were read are TGCGCCAAACCCTTGGGGCAGAACCCCTACGAG.

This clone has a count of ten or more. CDR3 DNA, as far as it was read: TGTGCCTGGAGTGGAACAGTCATAAGCAATCAGCCC. It is translated as CAWSGTVISNQP. In full, the CDR3 reads CAWSGTVISNQPQHF. The chain couples TRBV30 to TRBJ1-5; D not resolved. From the germline J gene comes the end of the CDR3, since the read stops 3 residues before it. This CDR3 region has 15 residues. CDR1 is GTSNPN, CDR2 SVGIG, per germline (reference sequence). Trimming pared 1 base from V and 1 base from J, leaving 11 bases between.

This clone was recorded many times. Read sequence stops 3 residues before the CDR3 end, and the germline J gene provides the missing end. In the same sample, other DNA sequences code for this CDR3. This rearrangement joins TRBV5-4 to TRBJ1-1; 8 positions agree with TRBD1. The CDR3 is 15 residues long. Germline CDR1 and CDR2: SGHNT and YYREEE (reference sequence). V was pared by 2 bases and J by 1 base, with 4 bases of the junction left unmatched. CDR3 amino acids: CASSLGQGGNTEAFF. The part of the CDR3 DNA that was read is TGTGCCAGCAGCTTAGGACAGGGAGGGAACACTGAA.

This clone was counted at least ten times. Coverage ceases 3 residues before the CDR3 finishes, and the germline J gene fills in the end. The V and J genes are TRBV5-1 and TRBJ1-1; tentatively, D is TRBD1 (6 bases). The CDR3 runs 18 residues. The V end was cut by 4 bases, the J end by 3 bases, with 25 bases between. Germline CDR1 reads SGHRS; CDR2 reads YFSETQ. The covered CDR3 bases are TGCGCCAGCAGCCCAACGCTGGGGGGGCAGGATTCGGACACTGAA. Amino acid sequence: CASSPTLGGQDSDTE. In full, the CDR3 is CASSPTLGGQDSDTEAFF. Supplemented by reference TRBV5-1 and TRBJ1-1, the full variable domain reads KAGVTQTPRYLIKTRGQQVTLSCSPISGHRSVSWYQQTPGQGLQFLFEYFSETQRNKGNFPGRFSGRQFSNSRSEMNVSTLELGDSALYLCASSPTLGGQDSDTEAFFGQGTRLTVV.

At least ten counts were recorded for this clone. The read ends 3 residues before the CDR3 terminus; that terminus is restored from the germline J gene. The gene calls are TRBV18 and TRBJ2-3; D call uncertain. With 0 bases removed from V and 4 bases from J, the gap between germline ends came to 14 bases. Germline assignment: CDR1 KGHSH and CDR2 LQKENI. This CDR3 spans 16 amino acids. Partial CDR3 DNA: TGTGCCAGCTCACCACCCGGGTCCTCCGCCCCAGATACG. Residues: CASSPPGSSAPDT. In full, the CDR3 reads CASSPPGSSAPDTQYF.

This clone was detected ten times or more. CDR3 in amino acids: CSASWGQFNANEKLFF. The CDR3 bases that were read are TGCAGTGCTAGTTGGGGACAGTTCAATGCAAATGAAAAA. V usage is TRBV20-1 and J usage is TRBJ1-4; TRBD1 matches 7 bases. The read terminates 3 residues before the CDR3 end, so the remaining end is supplied by the germline J gene. Germline V gives CDR1 DFQATT, CDR2 SNEGSKA (reference sequence). J was trimmed by 5 bases and V by 3 bases; bases with no gene match: 12. The CDR3 covers 16 residues.

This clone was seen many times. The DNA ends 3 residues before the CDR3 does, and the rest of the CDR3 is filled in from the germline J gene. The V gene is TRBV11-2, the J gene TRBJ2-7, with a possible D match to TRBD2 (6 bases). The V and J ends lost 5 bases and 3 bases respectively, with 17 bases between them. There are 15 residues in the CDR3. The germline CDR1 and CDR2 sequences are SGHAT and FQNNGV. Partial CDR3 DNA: TGTGCCAGCAGCCCCGTGATTGGGGGGTTCTACGAG. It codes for CASSPVIGGFYE. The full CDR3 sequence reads CASSPVIGGFYEQYF.

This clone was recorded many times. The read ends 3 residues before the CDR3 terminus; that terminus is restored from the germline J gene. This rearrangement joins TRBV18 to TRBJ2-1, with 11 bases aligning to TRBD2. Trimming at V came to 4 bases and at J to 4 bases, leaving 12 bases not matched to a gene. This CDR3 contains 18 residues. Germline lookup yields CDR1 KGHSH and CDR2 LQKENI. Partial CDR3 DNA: TGTGCCAGCTCACTGACCGACTCACTAGCGGGAGCTTACAATGAG. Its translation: CASSLTDSLAGAYNE. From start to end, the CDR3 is CASSLTDSLAGAYNEQFF.

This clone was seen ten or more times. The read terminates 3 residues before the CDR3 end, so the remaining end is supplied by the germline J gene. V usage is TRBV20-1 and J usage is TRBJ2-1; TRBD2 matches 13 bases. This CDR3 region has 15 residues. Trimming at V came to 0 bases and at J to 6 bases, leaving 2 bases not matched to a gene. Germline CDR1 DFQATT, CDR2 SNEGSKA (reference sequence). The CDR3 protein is CSARDRTSGSNEQFF. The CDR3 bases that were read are TGCAGTGCTAGAGACCGGACTAGCGGGAGCAATGAG.

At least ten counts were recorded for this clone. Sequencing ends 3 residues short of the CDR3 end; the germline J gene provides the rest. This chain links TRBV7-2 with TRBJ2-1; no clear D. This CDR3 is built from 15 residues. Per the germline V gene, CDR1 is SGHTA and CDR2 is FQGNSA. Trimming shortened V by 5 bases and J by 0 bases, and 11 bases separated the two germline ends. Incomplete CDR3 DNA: TGTGCCAGCAGCCCAGGTCGTAGCTCCTACAATGAG. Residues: CASSPGRSSYNE. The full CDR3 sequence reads CASSPGRSSYNEQFF.

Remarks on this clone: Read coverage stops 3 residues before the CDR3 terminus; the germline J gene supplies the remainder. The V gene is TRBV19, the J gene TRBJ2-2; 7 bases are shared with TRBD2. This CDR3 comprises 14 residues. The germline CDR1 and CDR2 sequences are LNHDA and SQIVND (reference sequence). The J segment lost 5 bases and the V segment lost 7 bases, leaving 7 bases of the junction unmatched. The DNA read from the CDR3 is TGTGCCAGTAACGTCGGGGGGAGGACCGGGGAG. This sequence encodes CASNVGGRTGE. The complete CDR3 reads CASNVGGRTGELFF.

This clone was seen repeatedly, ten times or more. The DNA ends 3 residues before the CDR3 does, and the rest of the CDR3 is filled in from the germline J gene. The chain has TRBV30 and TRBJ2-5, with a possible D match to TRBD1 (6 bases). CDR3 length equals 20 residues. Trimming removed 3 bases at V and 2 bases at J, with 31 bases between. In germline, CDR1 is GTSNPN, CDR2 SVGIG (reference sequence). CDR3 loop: CAWRDSLVQPSRSLQETQYF. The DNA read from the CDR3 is TGTGCCTGGAGGGACAGTCTCGTACAACCGAGCCGAAGCTTACAAGAGACC.

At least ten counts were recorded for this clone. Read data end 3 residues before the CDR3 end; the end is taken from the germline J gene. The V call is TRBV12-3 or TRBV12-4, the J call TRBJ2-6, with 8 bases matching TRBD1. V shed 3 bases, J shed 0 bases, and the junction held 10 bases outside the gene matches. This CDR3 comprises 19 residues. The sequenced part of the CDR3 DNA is TGTGCCAGCAGTTTTGGGACAGGCAACTCCCCCTCTGGGGCCAACGTC. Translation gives CASSFGTGNSPSGANV. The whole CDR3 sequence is CASSFGTGNSPSGANVLTF.

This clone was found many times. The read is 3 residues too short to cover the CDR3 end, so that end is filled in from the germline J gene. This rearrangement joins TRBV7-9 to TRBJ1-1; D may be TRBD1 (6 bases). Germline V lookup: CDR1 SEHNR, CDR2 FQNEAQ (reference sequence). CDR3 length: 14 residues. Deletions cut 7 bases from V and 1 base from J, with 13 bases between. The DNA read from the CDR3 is TGTGCCAGCACTTACCGGACAGCGAACACTGAA. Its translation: CASTYRTANTE. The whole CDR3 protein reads CASTYRTANTEAFF.

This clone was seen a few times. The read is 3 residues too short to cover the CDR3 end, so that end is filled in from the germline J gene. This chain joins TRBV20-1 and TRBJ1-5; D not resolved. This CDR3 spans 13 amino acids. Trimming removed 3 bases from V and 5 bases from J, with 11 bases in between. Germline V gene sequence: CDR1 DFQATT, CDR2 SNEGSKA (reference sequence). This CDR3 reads CSASPGSHQPQHF. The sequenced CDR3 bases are TGCAGTGCTAGCCCCGGTTCACATCAGCCC.

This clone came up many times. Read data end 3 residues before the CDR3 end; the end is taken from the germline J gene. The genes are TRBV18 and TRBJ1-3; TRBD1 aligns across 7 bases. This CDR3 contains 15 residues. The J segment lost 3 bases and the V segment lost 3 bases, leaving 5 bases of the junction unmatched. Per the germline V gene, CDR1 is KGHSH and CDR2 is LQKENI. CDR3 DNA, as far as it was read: TGTGCCAGCTCACCTGACAGGGCTAGTGGAAACACC. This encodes CASSPDRASGNT. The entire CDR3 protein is CASSPDRASGNTIYF. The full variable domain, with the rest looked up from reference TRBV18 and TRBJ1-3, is NAGVMQNPRHLVRRRGQEARLRCSPMKGHSHVYWYRQLPEEGLKFMVYLQKENIIDESGMPKERFSAEFPKEGPSILRIQQVVRGDSAAYFCASSPDRASGNTIYFGEGSWLTVV.

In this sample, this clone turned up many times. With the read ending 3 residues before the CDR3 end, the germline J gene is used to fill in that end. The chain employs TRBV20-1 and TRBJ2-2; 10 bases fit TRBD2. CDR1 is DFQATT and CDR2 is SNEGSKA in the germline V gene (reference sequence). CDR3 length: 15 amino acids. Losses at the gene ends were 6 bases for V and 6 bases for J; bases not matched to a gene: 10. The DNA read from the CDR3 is TGCAGTGCCCACGTGAGCGGGAGGGCCCCCGGGGAG. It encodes CSAHVSGRAPGE. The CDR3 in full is CSAHVSGRAPGELFF.

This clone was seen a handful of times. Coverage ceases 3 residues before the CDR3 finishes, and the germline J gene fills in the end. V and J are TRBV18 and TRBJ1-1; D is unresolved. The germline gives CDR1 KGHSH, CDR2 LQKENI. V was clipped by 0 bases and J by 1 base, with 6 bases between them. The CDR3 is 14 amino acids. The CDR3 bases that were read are TGTGCCAGCTCACCACCGCCAGGGAACACTGAA. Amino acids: CASSPPPGNTE. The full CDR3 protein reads CASSPPPGNTEAFF.